This passage covers 22 T cell receptor beta chains from one sample sequenced in a study of T-cell reconstitution after alpha-beta-depleted transplantation in children. The authors prepared the TCRbeta library with unique molecular identifiers. TCRdb analysed the PCR reads with MiXCR anew, one entry per CDR3 protein. The data show around 200,000 distinct CDR3 sequences, roughly 10% seen once. Sequencing was performed on PBMCs, taken before TCRalphabeta/CD19-depleted stem cell transplant. The receptors shown here come from a child in the first two years of life with acute myeloid leukemia, due to receive a stem cell transplant.

This clonotype has at least ten counts. The rearrangement uses TRBV10-3 and TRBJ2-5; D is undetermined. The CDR3 consists of 13 residues. Per the germline V gene, CDR1 is ENHRY and CDR2 is SYGVKD. The V end was cut by 4 bases, the J end by 3 bases, with 9 bases between. The CDR3 DNA reads as TGTGCCATCAGTGCGTCGGTCAAAGAGACCCAGTACTTC. Amino acid sequence: CAISASVKETQYF.

This clonotype was seen only a few times. The chain is built from TRBV10-2 and TRBJ2-3; TRBD1 aligns across 7 bases. CDR3 size: 16 residues. J was trimmed by 3 bases and V by 0 bases; bases with no gene match: 6. Germline CDR1 and CDR2: WSHSY and SAAADI. The CDR3 nucleotides read TGCGCCAGCAGTGAGTCCAAGACAGGGCGGACAGATACGCAGTATTTT. This translates into CASSESKTGRTDTQYF.

The chain combines TRBV28 with TRBJ1-5; TRBD1 matches at 7 bases. V was pared by 8 bases and J by 0 bases, with 10 bases of the junction left unmatched. The germline gives CDR1 MDHEN, CDR2 SYDVKM. The CDR3 is 16 amino acids. In DNA, the CDR3 is TGTGCCAGCTCCCCGGCGGGACAGCATAGCAATCAGCCCCAGCATTTT. Translation: CASSPAGQHSNQPQHF.

This clonotype was counted at least ten times. The genes are TRBV7-2 and TRBJ2-3; D uncertain. This CDR3 contains 13 residues. The germline gives CDR1 SGHTA, CDR2 FQGNSA. V was shortened by 5 bases and J by 6 bases, with 12 bases between the two germline ends. This chain's CDR3 is CASSASPRDTQYF. For the CDR3, the DNA is TGTGCCAGCAGCGCTTCTCCCCGGGATACGCAGTATTTT.

This clonotype was observed many times. CDR3 coding DNA: TGCAGTGCTTCCCCGTTGGGGCAGGGGGTTGATACGCAGTATTTT. Its translation is CSASPLGQGVDTQYF. This chain connects TRBV20-1 to TRBJ2-3, with 7 bases matching TRBD1. J gave up 6 bases and V 5 bases, and 14 bases lay outside the gene matches. This CDR3 spans 15 amino acids. Germline V CDR1 and CDR2: DFQATT, SNEGSKA (reference sequence).

The count of this clonotype is one. A much more abundant neighbour one base away suggests this may be a read error. The J gene is TRBJ2-3, the V gene TRBV13, with D maybe TRBD2 (5 bases). This CDR3 region has 13 residues. The germline gives CDR1 PRHDT, CDR2 FYEKMQ (reference sequence). The CDR3 spells CASSLRVRDAQYF. As DNA, the CDR3 is TGTGCCAGCAGCCTGCGGGTTAGAGATGCGCAGTATTTT.

This clonotype was seen at least ten times. This chain joins TRBV12-3 or TRBV12-4 and TRBJ1-2; D remains unclear. V lost 6 bases to trimming and J lost 9 bases, with 11 bases between them. The CDR3 is 11 amino acids. CDR3 coding DNA: TGTGCCAGCAGCAACACAAATAGCTACACCTTC. This codes for CASSNTNSYTF.

This clonotype showed up many times. This chain links TRBV28 with TRBJ2-3, with D unresolved. The CDR3 spans 15 residues. From germline, CDR1 is MDHEN and CDR2 SYDVKM. Trimming cost V 3 bases and J 5 bases, with 15 bases left between them. CDR3 residues: CASSLRRVGGDTQYF. The CDR3 bases are TGTGCCAGCAGTTTGAGGAGAGTTGGCGGAGATACGCAGTATTTT.

This clonotype has a count of ten or more. This chain connects TRBV29-1 to TRBJ2-1, with 9 bases identical to TRBD2. Looked up from germline, CDR1 is SQVTM and CDR2 is ANQGSEA. After removal of 0 bases from V and 10 bases from J, the junction contained 4 bases not matched to a gene. The CDR3 sequence is 13 residues long. CDR3 region: CSVEEGGREEQFF. DNA for the CDR3: TGCAGCGTTGAAGAAGGCGGGAGGGAAGAGCAGTTCTTC.

Ten or more counts support this clonotype. This rearrangement joins TRBV3-1 to TRBJ2-1; the match to TRBD2 covers 8 bases. Trimming took 0 bases from V and 1 from J; bases not matched to a gene: 5. Per the germline V gene, CDR1 is LGHDT and CDR2 is YNNKEL (reference sequence). The CDR3 spans 17 residues. Here the CDR3 DNA reads TGTGCCAGCAGCCAAGATTGGGGGACTAGTTCCTACAATGAGCAGTTCTTC. It codes for CASSQDWGTSSYNEQFF.

This clonotype has ten or more counts. The chain carries TRBV7-2 and TRBJ2-7; 7 bases map to TRBD2. The CDR3 extends over 15 amino acids. J was trimmed by 4 bases and V by 0 bases; bases with no gene match: 6. CDR1 SGHTA and CDR2 FQGNSA come from the germline V gene. The CDR3 nucleotides read TGTGCCAGCAGCTTAGCGGGACTATCGGGATACGAGCAGTACTTC. This encodes CASSLAGLSGYEQYF.

The CDR3 is CASSERRAASYEQYF. CDR3 bases: TGTGCCAGCAGTGAAAGAAGGGCTGCCTCCTACGAGCAGTACTTC. J is TRBJ2-7 and V is TRBV2; no firm D call. Per germline, CDR1 SNHLY and CDR2 FYNNEI. The germline V and J ends were trimmed by 2 bases and 0 bases, with 11 bases remaining between them. CDR3 length: 15 amino acids.

This clonotype was recorded at least ten times. V and J are TRBV7-2 and TRBJ2-1, with 7 positions matching TRBD2. From germline, CDR1 is SGHTA and CDR2 FQGNSA. Trimming cost V 2 bases and J 5 bases; bases outside gene matches: 6. This CDR3 comprises 15 residues. CDR3 nucleotide sequence: TGTGCCAGCAGCTTATTGGCTAGCGGCGACAATGAGCAGTTCTTC. Its translation: CASSLLASGDNEQFF.

This clonotype was found many times. V usage is TRBV7-9 and J usage is TRBJ2-1, with 7 bases lining up with TRBD2. J was trimmed by 7 bases and V by 3 bases; bases with no gene match: 12. CDR3 length: 16 residues. From germline, CDR1 is SEHNR and CDR2 FQNEAQ (reference sequence). In DNA, the CDR3 is TGTGCCAGCAGCTTTGCATTGAGCGGGAAGAAGAATGAGCAGTTCTTC. Encoded protein: CASSFALSGKKNEQFF.

This clonotype was observed many times. This chain links TRBV29-1 with TRBJ1-2; tentative D call: TRBD1 (5 bases). Trimming left V 2 bases short and J 8 bases short, with 15 bases between. Germline V gene data show CDR1 as SQVTM and CDR2 as ANQGSEA. This CDR3 has 13 amino acids. The CDR3 nucleotides read TGCAGCGTTGAAAGGACCAGGGAGGGAGGCTACACCTTC. Translation gives CSVERTREGGYTF.

In its sample, this clonotype was seen many times. The chain employs TRBV7-9 and TRBJ2-7; D is undetermined. The CDR3 spans 14 residues. V shed 1 base and J shed 0 bases, with 7 bases lying between them. Per germline, CDR1 SEHNR and CDR2 FQNEAQ (reference sequence). The CDR3 region is CASSLDLGSYEQYF. CDR3 sequence (DNA): TGTGCCAGCAGCTTAGATCTGGGCTCCTACGAGCAGTACTTC.

A note on this clonotype: A read error may explain this, as a much larger clone is one base away. The genes are TRBV7-2 and TRBJ2-5; the D gene is possibly TRBD1 (5 bases). CDR1 is SGHTA and CDR2 is FQGNSA in the germline V gene. The CDR3 contains 16 residues. CDR3 nucleotide sequence: TGTGCCGGCAGCATCGCCTCACAGGTTCCCCAAGAGACCCAGTACTTC. Its protein is CAGSIASQVPQETQYF.

This clonotype was seen ten or more times. This CDR3 reads CAISDPGISGNTIYF. Written as DNA, the CDR3 is TGTGCCATCAGTGACCCGGGGATCTCTGGAAACACCATATATTTT. The genes are TRBV10-3 and TRBJ1-3; D remains unclear. V lost 3 bases to trimming and J lost 0 bases, with 9 bases between them. The CDR3 contains 15 residues. Germline V gives CDR1 ENHRY, CDR2 SYGVKD.

This clonotype was picked up many times. This chain links TRBV12-3 or TRBV12-4 with TRBJ2-4; 10 bases map to TRBD2. Unmatched junction bases numbered 10, after V lost 5 bases and J lost 6 bases. The CDR3 is 16 residues long. The CDR3 here is CASSPSTSGSRNIQYF. In DNA form, the CDR3 reads TGTGCCAGCAGTCCCTCGACTAGCGGGTCCCGAAACATTCAGTACTTC.

About this clonotype itself: It may be a read error: a sequence one base away is much more abundant. The genes are TRBV28 and TRBJ1-2; a possible D gene is TRBD1 (6 bases). The germline CDR1 and CDR2 sequences are MDHEN and SYDVKM. CDR3 length: 14 residues. The CDR3 region is CTSSPNGQNYGYTF. The CDR3 DNA follows: TGTACCAGCAGTCCGAATGGACAGAACTATGGCTACACCTTC.

This clonotype was detected ten times or more. The CDR3 protein is CASSLGDRFGTEQYF. The DNA for the CDR3 is TGCGCCAGCAGCTTGGGAGACAGATTTGGCACCGAGCAGTACTTC. The V call is TRBV5-1, the J call TRBJ2-7; D is perhaps TRBD1 (5 bases). The CDR3 is 15 residues long. V was shortened by 0 bases and J by 6 bases, with 16 bases between the two germline ends. Per the germline V gene, CDR1 is SGHRS and CDR2 is YFSETQ.

This clonotype was detected many times. V is TRBV10-2 and J is TRBJ2-7, with a weak D call TRBD2 (5 bases). This CDR3 contains 15 residues. V gave up 2 bases and J gave up 3 bases, with 14 bases separating them. CDR1 and CDR2 from the germline V gene are WSHSY and SAAADI. CDR3 in amino acids: CASSEGISGSYEQYF. In nucleotides, the CDR3 is TGCGCCAGCAGTGAGGGTATTAGTGGGAGCTACGAGCAGTACTTC.